Each of the 8 T cell receptor beta chains below was sequenced from the same sample in a study of shared clonotypes between healthy human individuals. Naive CD8 cells, CD45RO-negative and positively selected for CCR7, excluded terminally differentiated effector memory CD45RA+ cells. Profiled with immunoSEQ multiplex PCR; TCRdb holds only in-frame clones, not every one. Of some 1,900,000 clones listed, roughly 94% are singletons. What was sequenced was naive CD8+ T cells sorted from blood. The source is a man aged 18 to 30 in good health.

This clone was detected only once. The V gene is TRBV28, the J gene TRBJ2-7; possibly TRBD2 for D (5 bases). The CDR3 is made up of 14 amino acids. V lost 8 bases, J lost 0 bases, and 14 bases lay in between. Looked up from germline, CDR1 is MDHEN and CDR2 is SYDVKM. Written as DNA, the CDR3 is TGTGCCAGCCGACCGGGGATCGGCTCCTACGAGCAGTACTTC. Amino acids: CASRPGIGSYEQYF.

This chain links TRBV4-1 with TRBJ1-2; TRBD1 agrees at 9 bases. The germline gives CDR1 MGHRA, CDR2 YSYEKL. This CDR3 has 16 amino acids. Trimming at V came to 0 bases and at J to 6 bases, leaving 8 bases not matched to a gene. The CDR3 protein is CASSQDGTGFNHGYTF. The CDR3 DNA reads as TGCGCCAGCAGCCAAGATGGGACAGGGTTTAATCATGGCTACACCTTC.

The table lists this clone with a count of one. The chain couples TRBV7-9 to TRBJ1-1; 9 nucleotides match TRBD1. Germline V CDR1 and CDR2: SEHNR, FQNEAQ (reference sequence). Trimming cost V 5 bases and J 0 bases; bases outside gene matches: 4. This CDR3 spans 15 amino acids. The CDR3 reads CASSPWDRVNTEAFF. The CDR3 DNA sequence: TGTGCCAGCAGCCCCTGGGACAGGGTGAACACTGAAGCTTTCTTT. The whole variable domain, remainder taken from reference TRBV7-9 and TRBJ1-1, is DTGVSQNPRHKITKRGQNVTFRCDPISEHNRLYWYRQTLGQGPEFLTYFQNEAQLEKSRLLSDRFSAERPKGSFSTLEIQRTEQGDSAMYLCASSPWDRVNTEAFFGQGTRLTVV.

The rearrangement joins TRBV4-3 to TRBJ2-1; D unclear. V was shortened by 4 bases and J by 2 bases, with 15 bases between the two germline ends. The CDR3 consists of 16 residues. CDR1 LGHNA and CDR2 YSLEER come from the germline V gene. The CDR3 DNA reads as TGCGCCAGCAGCCCAGACATCAGGCGCACCTACAATGAGCAGTTCTTC. Amino acids: CASSPDIRRTYNEQFF.

V gene TRBV4-1 combines with J gene TRBJ1-1; D remains ambiguous. V gave up 3 bases and J gave up 6 bases, with 17 bases separating them. The V gene's germline CDR1 is MGHRA and CDR2 YSYEKL. The CDR3 has 15 residues. The CDR3 bases are TGCGCCAGCAGCCATACGACCCAATCGGTCTCTGAAGCTTTCTTT. This sequence encodes CASSHTTQSVSEAFF.

CDR3 in amino acids: CASSQERTASTDTQYF. The CDR3 DNA is TGCGCCAGCAGCCAAGAAAGGACAGCTAGCACAGATACGCAGTATTTT. The chain combines TRBV4-3 with TRBJ2-3, with a tentative D call TRBD1 (6 bases). Trimming took 0 bases from V and 0 from J, leaving 10 bases between them. Germline V CDR1 and CDR2: LGHNA, YSLEER. CDR3 size: 16 residues.

The V and J genes are TRBV10-1 and TRBJ1-1; D is uncertain. Between the trimmed V and J ends, which lost 6 bases and 8 bases, there was a span of 13 bases. CDR3 length equals 12 residues. Germline CDR1 and CDR2: WNHNN and SYGVQD (reference sequence). CDR3 sequence (DNA): TGCGCCAGCAGCCCCGGGTACGACGAAGCTTTCTTT. As protein: CASSPGYDEAFF.

This chain's CDR3 is CASSDQRGAAGELFF. The CDR3 nucleotides read TGTGCCAGCAGTGACCAGCGGGGGGCTGCCGGGGAGCTGTTTTTT. V is TRBV2 and J is TRBJ2-2; 9 positions agree with TRBD2. Germline CDR1 SNHLY, CDR2 FYNNEI. V was pared by 3 bases and J by 6 bases, with 5 bases of the junction left unmatched. This CDR3 region has 15 residues.